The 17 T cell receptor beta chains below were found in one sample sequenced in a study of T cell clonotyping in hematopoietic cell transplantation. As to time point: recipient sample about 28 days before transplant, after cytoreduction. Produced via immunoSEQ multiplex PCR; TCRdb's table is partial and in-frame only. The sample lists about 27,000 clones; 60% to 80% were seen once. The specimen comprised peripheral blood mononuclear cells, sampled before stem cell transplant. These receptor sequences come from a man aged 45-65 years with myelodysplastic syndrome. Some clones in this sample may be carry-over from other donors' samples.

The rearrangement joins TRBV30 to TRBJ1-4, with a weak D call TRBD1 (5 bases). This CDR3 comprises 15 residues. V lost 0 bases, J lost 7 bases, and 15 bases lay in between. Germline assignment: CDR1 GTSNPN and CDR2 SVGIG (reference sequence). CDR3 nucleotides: TGTGCCTGGAGTGTACTTCCAGGGAGGGGTGAAAAACTGTTTTTT. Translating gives CAWSVLPGRGEKLFF.

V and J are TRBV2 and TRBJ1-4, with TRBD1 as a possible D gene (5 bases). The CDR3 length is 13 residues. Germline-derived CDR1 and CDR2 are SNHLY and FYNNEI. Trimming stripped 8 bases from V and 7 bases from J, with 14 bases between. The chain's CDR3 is CASLGGLGEKLFF. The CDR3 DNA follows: TGTGCCAGCCTGGGGGGTTTAGGTGAAAAACTGTTTTTT.

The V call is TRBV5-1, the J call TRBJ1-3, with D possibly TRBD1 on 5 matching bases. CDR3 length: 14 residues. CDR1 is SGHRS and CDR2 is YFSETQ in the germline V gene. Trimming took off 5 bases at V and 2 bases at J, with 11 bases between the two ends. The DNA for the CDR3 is TGCGCCAGCAGTCCAGGGTTTACTGGAAACACCATATATTTT. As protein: CASSPGFTGNTIYF.

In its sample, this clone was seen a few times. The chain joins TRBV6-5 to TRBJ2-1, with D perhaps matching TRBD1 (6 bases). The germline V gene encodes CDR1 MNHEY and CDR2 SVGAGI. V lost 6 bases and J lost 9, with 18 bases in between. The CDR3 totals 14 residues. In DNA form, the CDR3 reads TGTGCCAGCAGCCCGGCAGAACAGGGCGTTGAGCAGTTCTTC. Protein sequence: CASSPAEQGVEQFF.

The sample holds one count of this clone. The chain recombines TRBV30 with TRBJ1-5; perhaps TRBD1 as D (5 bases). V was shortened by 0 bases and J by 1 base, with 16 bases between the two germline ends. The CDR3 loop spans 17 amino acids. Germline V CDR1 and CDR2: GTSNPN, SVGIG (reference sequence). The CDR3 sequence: CAWSVGRTGGSNQPQHF. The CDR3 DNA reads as TGTGCCTGGAGTGTAGGACGGACGGGGGGGAGCAATCAGCCCCAGCATTTT. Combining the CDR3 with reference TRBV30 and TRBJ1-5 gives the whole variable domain SQTIHQWPATLVQPVGSPLSLECTVEGTSNPNLYWYRQAAGRGLQLLFYSVGIGQISSEVPQNLSASRPQDRQFILSSKKLLLSDSGFYLCAWSVGRTGGSNQPQHFGDGTRLSIL.

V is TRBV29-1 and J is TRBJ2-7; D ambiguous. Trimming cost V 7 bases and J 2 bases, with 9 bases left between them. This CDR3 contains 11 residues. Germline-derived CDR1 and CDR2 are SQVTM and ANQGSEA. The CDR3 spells CSATDAYEQYF. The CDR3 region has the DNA TGCAGCGCCACAGACGCCTACGAGCAGTACTTC.

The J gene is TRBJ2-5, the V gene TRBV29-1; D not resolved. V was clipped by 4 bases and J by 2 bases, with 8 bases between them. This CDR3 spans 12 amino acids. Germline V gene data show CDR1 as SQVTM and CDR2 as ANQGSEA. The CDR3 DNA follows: TGCAGCGTTGCAGACGGTCAAGAGACCCAGTACTTC. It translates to CSVADGQETQYF.

CDR3 region: CASTPRGFYEQYF. CDR3 coding DNA: TGTGCCAGCACCCCCCGAGGGTTCTACGAGCAGTACTTC. The chain employs TRBV6-5 and TRBJ2-7, with a tentative D call TRBD2 (5 bases). The germline V gene encodes CDR1 MNHEY and CDR2 SVGAGI. V dropped 7 bases and J dropped 3 bases, with 13 bases sitting between them. The CDR3 is 13 residues long.

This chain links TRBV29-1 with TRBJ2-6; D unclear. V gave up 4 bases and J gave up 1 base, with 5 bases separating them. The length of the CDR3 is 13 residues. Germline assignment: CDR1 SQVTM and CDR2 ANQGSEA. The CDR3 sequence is CSVVGSGANVLTF. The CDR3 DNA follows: TGCAGCGTTGTAGGGTCTGGGGCCAACGTCCTGACTTTC.

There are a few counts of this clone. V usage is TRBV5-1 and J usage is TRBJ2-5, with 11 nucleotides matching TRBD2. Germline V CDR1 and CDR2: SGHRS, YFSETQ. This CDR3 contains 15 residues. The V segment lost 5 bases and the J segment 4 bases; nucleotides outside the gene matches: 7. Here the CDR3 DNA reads TGCGCCAGCAGAGGGCCAGGGACTAGCGGAGAGACCCAGTACTTC. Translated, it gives CASRGPGTSGETQYF.

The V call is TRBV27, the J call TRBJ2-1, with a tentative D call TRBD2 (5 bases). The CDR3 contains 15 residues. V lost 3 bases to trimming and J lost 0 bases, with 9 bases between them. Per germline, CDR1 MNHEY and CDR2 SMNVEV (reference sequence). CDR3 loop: CASSFEAVSYNEQFF. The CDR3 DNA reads TGTGCCAGCAGTTTCGAAGCGGTCTCCTACAATGAGCAGTTCTTC.

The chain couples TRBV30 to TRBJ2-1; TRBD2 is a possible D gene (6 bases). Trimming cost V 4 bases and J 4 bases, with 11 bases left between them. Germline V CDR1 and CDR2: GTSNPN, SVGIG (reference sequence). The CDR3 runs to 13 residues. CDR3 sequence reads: CAWKGTPYNEQFF. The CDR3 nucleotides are TGTGCCTGGAAAGGGACTCCTTACAATGAGCAGTTCTTC.

This CDR3 reads CASSLVLAGETQYF. The CDR3 nucleotides read TGTGCCAGCAGCCTAGTCTTAGCGGGAGAGACCCAGTACTTC. The chain carries TRBV7-2 and TRBJ2-5; TRBD2 agrees at 7 bases. With 5 bases clipped from V and 4 bases from J, the junction kept 7 bases outside the gene matches. The germline CDR1 and CDR2 sequences are SGHTA and FQGNSA. The CDR3 has 14 amino acids.

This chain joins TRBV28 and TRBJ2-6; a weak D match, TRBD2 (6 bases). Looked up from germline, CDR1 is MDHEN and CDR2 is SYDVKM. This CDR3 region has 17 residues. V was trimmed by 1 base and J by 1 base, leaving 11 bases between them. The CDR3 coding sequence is TGTGCCAGCAGTTTATTGCGGGGAGGATCTGGGGCCAACGTCCTGACTTTC. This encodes CASSLLRGGSGANVLTF.

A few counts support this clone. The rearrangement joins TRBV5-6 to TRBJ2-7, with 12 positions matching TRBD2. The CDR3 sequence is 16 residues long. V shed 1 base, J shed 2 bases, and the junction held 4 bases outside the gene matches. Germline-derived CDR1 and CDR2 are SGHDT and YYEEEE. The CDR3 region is CASSLYRTSGTYEQYF. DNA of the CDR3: TGTGCCAGCAGCTTGTACCGGACTAGCGGGACCTACGAGCAGTACTTC.

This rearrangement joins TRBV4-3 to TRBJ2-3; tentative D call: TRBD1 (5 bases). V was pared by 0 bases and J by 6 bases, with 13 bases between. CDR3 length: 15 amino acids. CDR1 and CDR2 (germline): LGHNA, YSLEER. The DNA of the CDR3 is TGCGCCAGCAGCCAAGATCGGGTGCAGGGTGATACGCAGTATTTT. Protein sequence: CASSQDRVQGDTQYF.

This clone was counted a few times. The DNA of the CDR3 is TGTGCCAGCAGCCCTTTTATCAGGGGCACTGAAGCTTTCTTT. It codes for CASSPFIRGTEAFF. This chain uses TRBV7-9 with TRBJ1-1, with D maybe TRBD1 (6 bases). V gave up 5 bases and J gave up 4 bases, with 14 bases separating them. Germline-derived CDR1 and CDR2 are SEHNR and FQNEAQ (reference sequence). The CDR3 sequence is 14 residues long.